This T cell receptor beta chain came from a study of OX40 agonist ivuxolimab in advanced cancers. Study background: Patient treatment consisted of intravenous ivuxolimab administration every 2 weeks at 0.01 to 10 mg/kg. Study-wide findings and caveats: Patients who responded partially at 0.1-3.0 mg/kg showed clonal expansion ranking among the lowest.

The sample holds one count of this clone. What it binds is unknown. Sequencing used immunoSEQ multiplex PCR; TCRdb keeps in-frame clones, though not all of them. This sample carries roughly 76,000 clones, 85% of them seen once, and the ten largest clones take approximately 5.6%. The V end lost 5 bases, the J end lost 7 bases, and 6 bases lay between the germline ends. CDR1 SEHNR and CDR2 FQNEAQ come from the germline V gene (reference sequence). The CDR3 totals 12 residues. The material sequenced was CD4+ or CD8+ T cells sorted from blood, taken in a trial of the OX40 agonist ivuxolimab. This TCR was sampled from an adult with an advanced solid tumor such as melanoma, head and neck, liver or kidney cancer. The chain joins TRBV7-9 to TRBJ1-6, with unresolved D. DNA of the CDR3: TGTGCCAGCAGCGAAGGGAATTCACCCCTCCACTTT. It specifies CASSEGNSPLHF.